The source of this T cell receptor (beta chain) is a study of blood T cell repertoires in COVID-19. Study overall: Whether acute or convalescent, the COVID-19 samples came from the United States, Italy and Spain. PBMCs, B-cell-depleted T cells, or T cells were the source of the cDNA or gDNA that made up the material.

The CDR3 runs to 14 residues. Germline V CDR1 and CDR2: KGHDR, SFDVKD. V lost 7 bases and J 3 bases, leaving 14 bases between the germline ends. Original handling: Amplification of reference gene primers was used by the study to estimate nucleated cell counts. Using immunoSEQ multiplex PCR, the repertoire was profiled, and TCRdb retains in-frame clones only, with some absent. V, J and clone size are those of that table, while D and trimming were read from the DNA. The table has around 9,200 clones, less than 90% seen once. Sequenced: peripheral blood. The TCR comes from a man aged 55-75 years with acute or convalescent COVID-19. The rearrangement links TRBV24-1 to TRBJ1-2; D remains ambiguous. The CDR3 loop is CATRTPPGYYGYTF. The CDR3 nucleotides are TGTGCCACCAGGACACCTCCGGGGTACTATGGCTACACCTTC.